These 4 T cell receptor beta chains were sequenced from one sample in a study of response to subunit inactivated influenza vaccine. MiXCR, applied by TCRdb to the RT-PCR reads, yields one record per CDR3 protein. The sample contains about 500,000 distinct CDR3 sequences, approximately 15% of which appear only once. The sequenced sample was CD4+ T cells sorted from PBMCs, obtained roughly 24 months after vaccination. These TCRs come from a man between 50 and 75 years old who received an inactivated influenza vaccine.

This clonotype showed up just a few times. The genes are TRBV18 and TRBJ2-7; D call uncertain. Trimming pared 0 bases from V and 9 bases from J, leaving 15 bases between. Germline lookup yields CDR1 KGHSH and CDR2 LQKENI. CDR3 length: 14 amino acids. The CDR3 DNA reads as TGTGCCAGCTCACCACCAGGTACTGCTTCGGGGCAGTACTTC. Protein: CASSPPGTASGQYF.

V usage is TRBV20-1 and J usage is TRBJ1-5; a weak D match, TRBD1 (6 bases). The CDR3 runs to 15 residues. V dropped 6 bases and J dropped 2 bases, with 17 bases sitting between them. The V gene's germline CDR1 is DFQATT and CDR2 SNEGSKA (reference sequence). The CDR3 bases are TGCAGTGCCAAATACCGGGACACCGGCAATCAGCCCCAGCATTTT. Translating it yields CSAKYRDTGNQPQHF.

V usage is TRBV7-9 and J usage is TRBJ2-3, with 7 nucleotides matching TRBD2. Germline V CDR1 and CDR2: SEHNR, FQNEAQ (reference sequence). CDR3 size: 16 residues. Unmatched junction bases numbered 8, after V lost 3 bases and J lost 2 bases. Here the CDR3 reads CASSFWRGRDTDTQYF. Here the CDR3 DNA reads TGTGCCAGCAGCTTTTGGCGGGGGAGAGACACAGATACGCAGTATTTT.

This clonotype was observed a few times. This sequence joins TRBV10-3 and TRBJ2-3, with D possibly being TRBD2 (6 bases). The length of the CDR3 is 14 residues. Per the germline V gene, CDR1 is ENHRY and CDR2 is SYGVKD. Trimming pared 7 bases from V and 6 bases from J, leaving 17 bases between. As DNA, the CDR3 is TGTGCCATCACACGGGACTCCACCGCGGATACGCAGTATTTT. Its translation: CAITRDSTADTQYF.